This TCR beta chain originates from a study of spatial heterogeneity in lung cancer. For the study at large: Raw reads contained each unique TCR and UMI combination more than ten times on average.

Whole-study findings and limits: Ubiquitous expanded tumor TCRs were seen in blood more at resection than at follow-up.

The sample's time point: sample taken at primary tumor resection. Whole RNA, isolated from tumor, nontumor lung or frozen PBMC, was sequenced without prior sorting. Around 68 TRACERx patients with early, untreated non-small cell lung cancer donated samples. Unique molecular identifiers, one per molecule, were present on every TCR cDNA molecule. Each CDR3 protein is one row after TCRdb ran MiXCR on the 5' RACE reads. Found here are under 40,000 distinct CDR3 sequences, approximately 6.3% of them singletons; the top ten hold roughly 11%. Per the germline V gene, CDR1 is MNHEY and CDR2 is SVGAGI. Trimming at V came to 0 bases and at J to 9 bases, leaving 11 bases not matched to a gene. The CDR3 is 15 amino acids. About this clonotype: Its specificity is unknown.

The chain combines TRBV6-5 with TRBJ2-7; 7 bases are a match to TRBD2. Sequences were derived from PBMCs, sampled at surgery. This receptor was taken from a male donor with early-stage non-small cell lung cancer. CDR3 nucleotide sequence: TGTGCCAGCAGTTACTCGACACCGCGGGGGTTAGGGCAGTACTTC. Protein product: CASSYSTPRGLGQYF.